The clone carrying this TCR beta chain occurred many times. Its antigen is as yet unknown. The data derive from a study of T cell repertoires in cytomegalovirus infection. At the level of the study: It can be stated that public TCR beta signatures indicated CMV infection as well as a matching HLA type. Study observations and caveats: Predominance within the ex vivo response was attributable to HLA-C-restricted CMV-specific TCR beta clonotypes. Using cumulative public TCR beta family frequency, the authors identified those who carried CMV together with the relevant HLA.

The CDR3 sequence is 15 residues long. The germline V and J ends were trimmed by 0 bases and 1 base, with 7 bases remaining between them. Germline V gene sequence: CDR1 SGHVS, CDR2 FNYEAQ. MiXCR was run by TCRdb on the reads, yielding one entry per CDR3 protein. Among some 170,000 distinct CDR3 sequences, approximately 17% were seen once, and the ten largest hold almost 25%. This rearrangement joins TRBV7-6 to TRBJ1-5, with D hard to call. The sequencing sample was made of CD8+ T cells from PBMCs. The receptor comes from a human donor in good health (CMV status not recorded). Some clones in this sample may be carry-over from other donors' samples. CDR3 coding DNA: TGTGCCAGCAGCTTAGCGGCTGCGAGCAATCAGCCCCAGCATTTT. Its protein is CASSLAAASNQPQHF. The entire variable domain, with the rest obtained from reference TRBV7-6 and TRBJ1-5, is as follows: GAGVSQSPRYKVTKRGQDVALRCDPISGHVSLYWYRQALGQGPEFLTYFNYEAQQDKSGLPNDRFSAERPEGSISTLTIQRTEQRDSAMYRCASSLAAASNQPQHFGDGTRLSIL.